This T cell receptor beta chain appears in the sequencing data of a study of tumor-infiltrating lymphocytes in primary liver carcinoma. Study results and caveats: When set against blood, tumors had a significantly higher top-250-clone fraction (p = 0.039).

As regards this clonotype: What it recognizes is unknown.

Each 20-30 mg portion of unsorted bulk tissue served as the source for co-extraction of RNA and DNA. Surgeons treated the primary liver carcinoma of the patients by surgical resection. Samples were taken from five separate regions (per tumor). A constant-region primer served to make TCR beta cDNA from about 0.5 ug total RNA. The TCR beta library was amplified through three nested multiplex PCR rounds in a modified ARM-PCR procedure. The opening two PCR rounds, around 10 cycles each, paired TRBV1-TRBV30 forward primers with a C-beta reverse primer. TCRdb processed the multiplex PCR reads anew with MiXCR; each CDR3 protein has one entry. The sample has 95,000 to 150,000 distinct CDR3 sequences, around two thirds seen once; the top ten hold around 8.5%. After removal of 5 bases from V and 8 bases from J, the junction contained 10 bases not matched to a gene. Germline values: CDR1 SGDLS, CDR2 YYNGEE. This CDR3 has 15 amino acids.

Specimen: liver tumor tissue from sampling region 1. The sample's subset: tumor region T1, superior pole. The chain combines TRBV9 with TRBJ2-1; 10 nucleotides align to TRBD2. This clonotype originated in a woman aged 55-70 years with primary liver carcinoma and hepatitis B virus infection. In DNA, the CDR3 is TGTGCCAGCAGTTTAGCGGGAGGCCGTTTCCATGAGCAGTTCTTC. Its protein is CASSLAGGRFHEQFF.